This T cell receptor beta chain comes out of a study of naive and memory T cell subsets. Both TRBC1 and TRBC2 were covered by a beta constant-region primer of two equimolar oligonucleotides. Four rounds of PCR amplified the ligated cDNA using nested alpha and beta constant-region primers plus SP2. TCRdb re-derived calls from the UMI-ligation and nested PCR reads in MiXCR, one entry per CDR3 protein. This table holds around 40,000 distinct CDR3 sequences, approximately 12% found once. CD4 T cells were positively selected, then CD8 T cells from the CD4-negative fraction. This clonotype has only a few counts. Its specificity is not known. Study conclusions and caveats: Naive and memory subsets had different power law exponents for TCR abundance. There was no ground truth to check naive and memory subset results.

CDR1 and CDR2 (germline): LNHDA, SQIVND (reference sequence). The CDR3 length is 13 residues. The ends were cut back, 3 bases at V and 1 base at J, with 5 bases in the middle. J is TRBJ2-3 and V is TRBV19; D unresolved. Sample: effector memory CD4+ T cells from blood. Specified subset: effector memory, CD45RA- CD27-. The origin of this receptor is a human donor in good health. In DNA, the CDR3 is TGTGCCAGTAGTATTCTAGGCACAGATACGCAGTATTTT. Its protein product is CASSILGTDTQYF.